This T cell receptor (beta chain) was sequenced during a study of CD8 T cells in Susac syndrome (dated by TCRdb to about 2019). Broadly, across the study: Whether CD8+ T cell activation and differentiation in Susac syndrome was antigen driven was tested using repertoire sequencing.

Peripheral blood CD8+ and CD4+ T cells from healthy donors, Susac syndrome patients and multiple sclerosis patients were profiled by high-throughput TCR beta sequencing. The multiple sclerosis controls were treatment-naive patients who had stable or active relapsing-remitting disease and met the revised McDonald criteria. CD8+ TEMRA cells were enriched by FACS, while bulk CD8+ and CD4+ T cells were purified by magnetic negative isolation. Blood was drawn into EDTA tubes, processed within 24 hours, and PBMCs were isolated by density gradient centrifugation. PBMCs destined for TCR sequencing were cryopreserved in liquid nitrogen and later thawed in a 37 °C water bath. Purity of sorted or isolated CD4+, CD8+ and CD8+ TEMRA cells was at least 90%. A word on this clonotype: Its antigen has not been determined. No per-base quality is available; no much larger clone lies one base away.

From the cysteine through the phenylalanine, the CDR3 covers 15 amino acids. Left in the record is the CDR3 DNA by itself, 45 bases read in frame from the first base. Trimming accounts for 3 bases at V and 7 bases at J, while the number of junction bases matched to no gene is 9. The germline V gene supplies CDR1 MNHNS and CDR2 SASEGT. RNA was extracted with the RNeasy kit and roughly 0.5 to 1 ug was reverse transcribed using random hexamers. TCR beta CDR3 regions were amplified with the immunoSEQ multiplex PCR assay covering 54 Vbeta and 13 Jbeta segments. To correct PCR amplification bias, a synthetic template baseline was used for both primer optimization and computational correction. Under the source paper's analysis protocol: Only productive sequences were kept, with reads annotated to V, D and J genes according to IMGT and analyzed in immunoSEQ Analyzer. Clonality was calculated as one minus the Shannon entropy normalized by log2 of the number of productive unique sequences. For each patient and control, public and private clones were evaluated within the 100 most prevalent clones. Susac-specific clones were defined as absent from healthy and MS cohorts, 1052 published viral clones and other ImmuneACCESS disease sequences. TCRdb reran the public reads through fastp at Q25 and MiXCR, keeping productive beta chains. Every CDR3 protein is listed once, alongside the most common genes and DNA of its rows. The V and J calls shown here were made by TCRdb, not taken from the authors' results. For this sample the table gives 150,000 to 200,000 distinct CDR3 sequences, of which roughly 96% were detected only once. The top ten hold about 0.09% of the sample.

Overall study results and their limits: The number of individuals in the TCR sequencing and HLA analysis was recognized as being relatively small.

What was sequenced was CD4+ T cells from PBMCs. This sequence uses TRBV6-1 and TRBJ2-7; the central 10 bases match TRBD1. The source of this sequence is a human donor with multiple sclerosis. Here is the DNA: TGTGCCAGCAGTGAGCCGGGACAGGGGCATGCGGAGCAGTACTTC. Protein translation: CASSEPGQGHAEQYF.